This TCR beta chain was identified in a study of liver allograft versus peripheral blood T cells. The wider study: Transplanted livers held T cell receptor repertoires, and these were compared with repertoires in recipients' peripheral blood. Study-wide results and limits: As reported, T cell receptor repertoires inside liver allografts differed from those present in peripheral blood.

From the reads, TCRdb called clonotypes with MiXCR, one entry per CDR3 protein. Here the sample spans about 14,000 distinct CDR3 sequences, 20% to 25% being singletons. In regard to this clonotype: Its antigen is currently unknown.

This receptor was taken from a human patient who had a liver transplant. Some T cells may be supplied by the graft donor.

The DNA of the CDR3 is TGTGCCAGCAGTTTAAGGGGGGGCACTGAAGCTTTCTTT. Translated, it gives CASSLRGGTEAFF. The chain employs TRBV27 and TRBJ1-1; D is possibly TRBD1 (6 bases). Germline CDR1 and CDR2: MNHEY and SMNVEV (reference sequence). V dropped 2 bases and J dropped 4 bases, with 8 bases sitting between them. The CDR3 runs to 13 residues.